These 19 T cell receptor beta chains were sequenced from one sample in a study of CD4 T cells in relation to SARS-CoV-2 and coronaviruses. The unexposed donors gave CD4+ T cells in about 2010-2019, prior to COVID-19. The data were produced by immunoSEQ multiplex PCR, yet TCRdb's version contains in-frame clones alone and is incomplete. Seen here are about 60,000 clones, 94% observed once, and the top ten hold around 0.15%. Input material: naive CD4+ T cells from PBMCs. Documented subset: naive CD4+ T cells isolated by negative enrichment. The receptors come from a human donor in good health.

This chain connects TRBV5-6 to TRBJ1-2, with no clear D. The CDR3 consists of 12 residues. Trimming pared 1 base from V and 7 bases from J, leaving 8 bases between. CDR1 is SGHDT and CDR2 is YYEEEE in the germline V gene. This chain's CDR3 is CASSLSTAGYTF. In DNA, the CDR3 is TGTGCCAGCAGCTTGAGCACAGCTGGCTACACCTTC.

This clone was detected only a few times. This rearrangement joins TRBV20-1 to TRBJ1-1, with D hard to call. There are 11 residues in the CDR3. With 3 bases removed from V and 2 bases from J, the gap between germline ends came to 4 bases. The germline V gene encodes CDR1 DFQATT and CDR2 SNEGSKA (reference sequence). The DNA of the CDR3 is TGCAGTGCTAGGCGCAACACTGAAGCTTTCTTT. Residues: CSARRNTEAFF.

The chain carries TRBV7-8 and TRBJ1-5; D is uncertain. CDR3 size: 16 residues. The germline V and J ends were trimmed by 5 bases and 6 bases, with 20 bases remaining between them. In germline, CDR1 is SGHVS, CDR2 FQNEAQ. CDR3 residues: CASSDPGPERPQPQHF. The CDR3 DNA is TGTGCCAGCAGCGACCCGGGCCCCGAACGGCCTCAGCCCCAGCATTTT.

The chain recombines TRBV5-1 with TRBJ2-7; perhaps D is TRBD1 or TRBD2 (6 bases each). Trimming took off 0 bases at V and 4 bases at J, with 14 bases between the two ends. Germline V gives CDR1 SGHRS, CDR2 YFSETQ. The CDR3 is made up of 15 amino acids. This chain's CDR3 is CASSLGGDMEYEQYF. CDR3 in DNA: TGCGCCAGCAGCTTGGGGGGGGACATGGAGTACGAGCAGTACTTC.

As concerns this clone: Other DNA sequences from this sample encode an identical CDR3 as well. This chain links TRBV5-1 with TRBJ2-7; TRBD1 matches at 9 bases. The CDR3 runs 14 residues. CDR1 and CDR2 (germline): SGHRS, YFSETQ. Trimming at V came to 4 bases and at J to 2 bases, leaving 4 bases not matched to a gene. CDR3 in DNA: TGCGCCAGCAGCGGAGGGACAGGGCCCTACGAGCAGTACTTC. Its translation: CASSGGTGPYEQYF.

The CDR3 DNA reads TGTGCCAGCAGCTCCTCCGGGACCGCGAACACCGGGGAGCTGTTTTTT. Translation gives CASSSSGTANTGELFF. This chain links TRBV7-9 with TRBJ2-2; D may be TRBD1 or TRBD2 (5 bases each). This CDR3 has 16 amino acids. Trimming took 4 bases from V and 0 from J, leaving 12 bases between them. The germline V gene encodes CDR1 SEHNR and CDR2 FQNEAQ (reference sequence).

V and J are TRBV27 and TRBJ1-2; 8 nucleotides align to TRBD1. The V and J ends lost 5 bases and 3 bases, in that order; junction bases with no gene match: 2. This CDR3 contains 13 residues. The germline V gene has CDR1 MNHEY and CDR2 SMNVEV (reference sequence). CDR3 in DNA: TGTGCCAGCAGTCCGACAGGGGACTATGGCTACACCTTC. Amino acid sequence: CASSPTGDYGYTF.

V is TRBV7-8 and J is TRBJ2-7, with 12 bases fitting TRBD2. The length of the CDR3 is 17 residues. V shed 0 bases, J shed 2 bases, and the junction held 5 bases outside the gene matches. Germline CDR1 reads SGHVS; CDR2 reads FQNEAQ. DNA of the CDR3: TGTGCCAGCAGCTTAGCCAGGACTAGCGGGACTACCTACGAGCAGTACTTC. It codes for CASSLARTSGTTYEQYF.

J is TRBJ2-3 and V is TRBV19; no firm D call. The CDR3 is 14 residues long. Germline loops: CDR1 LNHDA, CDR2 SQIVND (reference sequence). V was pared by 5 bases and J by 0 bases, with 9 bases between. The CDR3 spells CASSPFTSTDTQYF. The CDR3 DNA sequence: TGTGCCAGTAGTCCTTTTACAAGCACAGATACGCAGTATTTT.

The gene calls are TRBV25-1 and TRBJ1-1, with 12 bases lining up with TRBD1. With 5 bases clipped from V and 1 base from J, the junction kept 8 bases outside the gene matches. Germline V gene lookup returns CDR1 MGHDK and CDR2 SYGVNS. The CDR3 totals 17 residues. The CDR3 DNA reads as TGTGCCAGCAGTAAAACCGGGACAGGGGGCCCGAACACTGAAGCTTTCTTT. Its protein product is CASSKTGTGGPNTEAFF.

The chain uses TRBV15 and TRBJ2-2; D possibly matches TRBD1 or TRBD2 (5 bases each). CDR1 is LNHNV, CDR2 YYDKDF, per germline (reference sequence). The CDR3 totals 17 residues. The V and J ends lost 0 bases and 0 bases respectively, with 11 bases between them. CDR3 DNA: TGTGCCACCAGCAGAGAACTGGGACGCGCGAACACCGGGGAGCTGTTTTTT. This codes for CATSRELGRANTGELFF.

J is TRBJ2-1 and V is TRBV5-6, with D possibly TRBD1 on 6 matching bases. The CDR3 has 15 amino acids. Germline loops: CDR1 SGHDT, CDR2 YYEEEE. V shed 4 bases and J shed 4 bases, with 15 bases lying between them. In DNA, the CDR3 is TGTGCCAGCAGCCGTGGACAGCGAATATACAATGAGCAGTTCTTC. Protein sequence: CASSRGQRIYNEQFF.

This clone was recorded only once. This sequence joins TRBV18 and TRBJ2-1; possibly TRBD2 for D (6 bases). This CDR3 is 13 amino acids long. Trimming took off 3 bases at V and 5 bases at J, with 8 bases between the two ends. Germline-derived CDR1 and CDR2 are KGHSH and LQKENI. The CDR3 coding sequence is TGTGCCAGCTCACCCGGACTAAACAATGAGCAGTTCTTC. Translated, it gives CASSPGLNNEQFF. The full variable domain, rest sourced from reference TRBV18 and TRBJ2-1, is NAGVMQNPRHLVRRRGQEARLRCSPMKGHSHVYWYRQLPEEGLKFMVYLQKENIIDESGMPKERFSAEFPKEGPSILRIQQVVRGDSAAYFCASSPGLNNEQFFGPGTRLTVL.

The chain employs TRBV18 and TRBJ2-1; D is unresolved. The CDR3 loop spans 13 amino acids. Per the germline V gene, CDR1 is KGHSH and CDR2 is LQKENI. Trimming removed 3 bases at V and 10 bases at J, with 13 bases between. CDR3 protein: CASSPQDGDEQFF. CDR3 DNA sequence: TGTGCCAGCTCACCGCAAGACGGTGACGAGCAGTTCTTC.

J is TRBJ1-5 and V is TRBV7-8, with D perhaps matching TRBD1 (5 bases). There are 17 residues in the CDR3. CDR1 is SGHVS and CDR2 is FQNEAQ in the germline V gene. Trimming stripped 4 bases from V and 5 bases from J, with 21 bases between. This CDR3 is CASSSLVPWGDYQPQHF. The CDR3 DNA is TGTGCCAGCAGCTCCCTAGTCCCCTGGGGCGACTATCAGCCCCAGCATTTT.

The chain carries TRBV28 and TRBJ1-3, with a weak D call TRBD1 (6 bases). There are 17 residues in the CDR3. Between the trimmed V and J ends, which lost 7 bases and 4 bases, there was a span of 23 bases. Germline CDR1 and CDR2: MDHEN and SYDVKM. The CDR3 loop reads CASTGAVGGRLGNTIYF. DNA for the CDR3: TGTGCCAGCACGGGGGCGGTTGGGGGCCGTCTGGGAAACACCATATATTTT.

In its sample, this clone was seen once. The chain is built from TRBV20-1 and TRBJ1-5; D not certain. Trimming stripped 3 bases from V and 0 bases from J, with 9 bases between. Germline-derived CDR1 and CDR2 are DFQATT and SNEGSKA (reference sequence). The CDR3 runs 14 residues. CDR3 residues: CSASPADSNQPQHF. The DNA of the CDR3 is TGCAGTGCTAGTCCCGCCGATAGCAATCAGCCCCAGCATTTT.

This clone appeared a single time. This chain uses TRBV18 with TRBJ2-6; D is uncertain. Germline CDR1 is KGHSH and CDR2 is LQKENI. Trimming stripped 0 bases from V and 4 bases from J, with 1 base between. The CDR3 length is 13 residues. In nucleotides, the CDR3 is TGTGCCAGCTCACCACCGGGGGCCAACGTCCTGACTTTC. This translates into CASSPPGANVLTF.

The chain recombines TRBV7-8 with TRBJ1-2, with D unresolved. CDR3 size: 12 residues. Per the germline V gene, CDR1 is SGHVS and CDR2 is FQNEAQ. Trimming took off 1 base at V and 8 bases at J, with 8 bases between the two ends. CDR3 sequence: CASSLGISGYTF. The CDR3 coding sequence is TGTGCCAGCAGCTTAGGGATATCAGGCTACACCTTC.